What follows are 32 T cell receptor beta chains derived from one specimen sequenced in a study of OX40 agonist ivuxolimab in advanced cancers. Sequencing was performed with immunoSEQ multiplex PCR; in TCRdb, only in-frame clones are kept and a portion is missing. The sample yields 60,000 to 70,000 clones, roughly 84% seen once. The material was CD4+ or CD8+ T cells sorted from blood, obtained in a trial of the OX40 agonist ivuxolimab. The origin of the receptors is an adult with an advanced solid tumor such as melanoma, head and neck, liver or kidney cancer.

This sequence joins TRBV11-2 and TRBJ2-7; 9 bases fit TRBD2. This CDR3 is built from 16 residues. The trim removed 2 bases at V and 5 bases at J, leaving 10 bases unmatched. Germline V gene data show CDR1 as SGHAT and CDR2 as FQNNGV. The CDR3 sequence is CASSLKVAGVLHEQYF. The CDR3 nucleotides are TGTGCCAGCAGCTTAAAGGTAGCGGGAGTACTCCACGAGCAGTACTTC.

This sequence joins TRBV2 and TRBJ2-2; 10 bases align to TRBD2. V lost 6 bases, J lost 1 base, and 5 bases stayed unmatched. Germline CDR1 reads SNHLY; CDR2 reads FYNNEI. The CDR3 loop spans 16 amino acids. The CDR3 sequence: CASSAGTSVNTGELFF. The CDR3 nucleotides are TGTGCCAGCAGCGCCGGGACTAGCGTGAACACCGGGGAGCTGTTTTTT.

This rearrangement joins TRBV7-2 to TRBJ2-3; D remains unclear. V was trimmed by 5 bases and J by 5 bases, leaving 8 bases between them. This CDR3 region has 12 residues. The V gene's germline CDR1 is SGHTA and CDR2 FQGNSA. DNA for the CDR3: TGTGCCAGCAGCAGATCAGGAGATACGCAGTATTTT. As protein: CASSRSGDTQYF.

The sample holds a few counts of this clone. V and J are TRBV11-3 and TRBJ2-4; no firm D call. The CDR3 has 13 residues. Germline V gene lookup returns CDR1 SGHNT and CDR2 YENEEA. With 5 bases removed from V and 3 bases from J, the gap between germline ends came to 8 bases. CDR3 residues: CASSIDHKNIQYF. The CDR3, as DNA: TGTGCCAGCAGCATCGACCACAAAAACATTCAGTACTTC.

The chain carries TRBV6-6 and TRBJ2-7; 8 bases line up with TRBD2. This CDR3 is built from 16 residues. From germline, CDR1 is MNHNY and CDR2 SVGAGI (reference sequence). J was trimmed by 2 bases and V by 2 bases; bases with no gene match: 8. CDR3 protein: CASSYGRGAYTYEQYF. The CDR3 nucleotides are TGTGCCAGCAGTTACGGGCGGGGGGCGTATACCTACGAGCAGTACTTC.

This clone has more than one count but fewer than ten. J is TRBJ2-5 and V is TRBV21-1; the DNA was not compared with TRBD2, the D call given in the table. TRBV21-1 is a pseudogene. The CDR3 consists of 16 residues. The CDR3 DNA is TGTGCCAGCAGCAAAAGAGGAGCGGGATTACGGAGGACCCAGTACTTC. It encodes CASSKRGAGLRRTQYF.

This chain's CDR3 is CASSESAGALYNEQFF. CDR3 nucleotides: TGCGCCAGCAGTGAGTCAGCGGGAGCCCTTTACAATGAGCAGTTCTTC. The chain links TRBV10-1 to TRBJ2-1; TRBD2 aligns across 8 bases. The CDR3 covers 16 residues. After removal of 0 bases from V and 4 bases from J, the junction contained 5 bases not matched to a gene. Germline assignment: CDR1 WNHNN and CDR2 SYGVQD (reference sequence).

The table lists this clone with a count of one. CDR3 region: CASSQGGKETQYF. In DNA form, the CDR3 reads TGTGCCAGCAGCCAAGGGGGGAAAGAGACCCAGTACTTC. This rearrangement joins TRBV11-2 to TRBJ2-5; D tentatively reads TRBD1 or TRBD2 (6 bases each). The CDR3 has 13 residues. In germline, CDR1 is SGHAT, CDR2 FQNNGV. V dropped 5 bases and J dropped 3 bases, with 10 bases sitting between them.

The CDR3 nucleotides read TGTGCCACCCGCCGGGGACCTAACACTGAAGCTTTCTTT. Amino acids: CATRRGPNTEAFF. The chain employs TRBV19 and TRBJ1-1; TRBD1 might be the D (5 bases). V lost 10 bases and J 2 bases, leaving 14 bases between the germline ends. The CDR3 is 13 residues long. The V gene's germline CDR1 is LNHDA and CDR2 SQIVND (reference sequence).

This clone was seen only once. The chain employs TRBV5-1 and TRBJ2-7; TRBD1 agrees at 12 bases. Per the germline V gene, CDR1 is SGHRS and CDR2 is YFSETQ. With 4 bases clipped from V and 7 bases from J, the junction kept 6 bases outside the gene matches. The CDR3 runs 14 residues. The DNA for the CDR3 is TGCGCCAGCAGCAAGGGACAGGGGGCGGAGGAGCAGTACTTC. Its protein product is CASSKGQGAEEQYF.

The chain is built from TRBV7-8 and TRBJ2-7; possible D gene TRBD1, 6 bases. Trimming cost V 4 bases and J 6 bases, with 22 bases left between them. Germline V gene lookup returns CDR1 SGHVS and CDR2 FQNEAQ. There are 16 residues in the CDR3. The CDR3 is CASSSNPGHSGREQYF. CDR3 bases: TGTGCCAGCAGCTCCAACCCGGGACACTCAGGTCGCGAGCAGTACTTC.

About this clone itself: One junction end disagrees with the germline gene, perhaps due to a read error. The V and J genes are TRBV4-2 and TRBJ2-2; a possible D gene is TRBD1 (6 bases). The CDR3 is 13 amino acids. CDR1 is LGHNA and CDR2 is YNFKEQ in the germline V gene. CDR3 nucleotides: TGTGCCAGCAGCCAAAGGTCTCGACAGGAGGTGTTTTTT. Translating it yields CASSQRSRQEVFF.

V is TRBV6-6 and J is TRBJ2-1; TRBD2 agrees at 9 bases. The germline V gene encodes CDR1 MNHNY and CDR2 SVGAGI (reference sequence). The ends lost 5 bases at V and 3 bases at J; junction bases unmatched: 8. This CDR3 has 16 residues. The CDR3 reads CASSPIAGEFYNEQFF. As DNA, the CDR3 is TGTGCCAGCAGTCCTATAGCGGGAGAGTTCTACAATGAGCAGTTCTTC.

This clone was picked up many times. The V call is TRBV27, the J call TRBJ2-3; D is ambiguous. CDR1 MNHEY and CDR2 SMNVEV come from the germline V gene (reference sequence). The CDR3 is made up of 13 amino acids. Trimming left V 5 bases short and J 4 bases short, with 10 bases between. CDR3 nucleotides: TGTGCCAGCAGTCCACAAGGGTCAGATACGCAGTATTTT. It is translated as CASSPQGSDTQYF.

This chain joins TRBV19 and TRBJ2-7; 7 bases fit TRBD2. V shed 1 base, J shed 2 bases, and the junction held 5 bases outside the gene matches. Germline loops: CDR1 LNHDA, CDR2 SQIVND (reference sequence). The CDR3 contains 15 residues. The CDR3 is CASSIGPSGAYEQYF. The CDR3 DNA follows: TGTGCCAGTAGTATAGGGCCTAGCGGAGCCTACGAGCAGTACTTC.

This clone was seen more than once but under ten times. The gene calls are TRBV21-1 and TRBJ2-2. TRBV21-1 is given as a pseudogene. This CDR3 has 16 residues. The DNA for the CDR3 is TGTGCCAGCAGCAAAGTAGAAGGCCCTATCACCGGGGAGCTGTTTTTT. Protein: CASSKVEGPITGELFF.

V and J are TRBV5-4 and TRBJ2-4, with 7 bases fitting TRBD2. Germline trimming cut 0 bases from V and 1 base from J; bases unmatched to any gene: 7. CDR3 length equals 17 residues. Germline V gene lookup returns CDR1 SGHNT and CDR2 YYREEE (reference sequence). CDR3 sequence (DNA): TGTGCCAGCAGCTTGGGGGCGGGGGAGGCGGCCAAAAACATTCAGTACTTC. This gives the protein CASSLGAGEAAKNIQYF.

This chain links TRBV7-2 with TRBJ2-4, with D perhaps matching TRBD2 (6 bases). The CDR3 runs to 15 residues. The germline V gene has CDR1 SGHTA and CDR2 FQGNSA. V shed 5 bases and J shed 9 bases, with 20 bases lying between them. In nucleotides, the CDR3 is TGTGCCAGCAGCCCCCCTGGGACTGGACTTGGCATTCAGTACTTC. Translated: CASSPPGTGLGIQYF.

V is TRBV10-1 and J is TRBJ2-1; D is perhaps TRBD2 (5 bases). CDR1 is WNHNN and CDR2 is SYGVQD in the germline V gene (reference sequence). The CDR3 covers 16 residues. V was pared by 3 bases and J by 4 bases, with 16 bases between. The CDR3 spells CASSDRRQTTYNEQFF. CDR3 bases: TGCGCCAGCAGTGACCGTAGGCAGACTACTTACAATGAGCAGTTCTTC.

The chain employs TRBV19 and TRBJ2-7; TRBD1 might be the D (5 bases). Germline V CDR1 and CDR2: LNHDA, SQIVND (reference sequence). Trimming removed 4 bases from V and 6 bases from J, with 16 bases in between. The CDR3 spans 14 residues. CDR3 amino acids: CASSTLDSRREQYF. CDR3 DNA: TGTGCCAGTAGTACCCTAGACAGCCGCCGCGAGCAGTACTTC. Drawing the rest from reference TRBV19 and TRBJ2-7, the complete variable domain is DGGITQSPKYLFRKEGQNVTLSCEQNLNHDAMYWYRQDPGQGLRLIYYSQIVNDFQKGDIAEGYSVSREKKESFPLTVTSAQKNPTAFYLCASSTLDSRREQYFGPGTRLTVT.

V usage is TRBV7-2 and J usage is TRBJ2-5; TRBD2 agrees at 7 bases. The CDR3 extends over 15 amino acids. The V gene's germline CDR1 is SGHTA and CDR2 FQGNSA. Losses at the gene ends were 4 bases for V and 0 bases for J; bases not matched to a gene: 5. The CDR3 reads CASSYKGGDQETQYF. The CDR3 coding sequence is TGTGCCAGCAGCTACAAGGGAGGGGACCAAGAGACCCAGTACTTC.

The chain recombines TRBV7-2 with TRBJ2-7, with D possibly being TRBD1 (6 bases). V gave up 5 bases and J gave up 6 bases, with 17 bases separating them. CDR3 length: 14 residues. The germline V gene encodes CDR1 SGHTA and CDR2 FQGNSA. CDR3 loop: CASSRTGTWSEQYF. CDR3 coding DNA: TGTGCCAGCAGCAGAACCGGGACATGGAGCGAGCAGTACTTC.

The CDR3 region has the DNA TGTGCCAGCAGCCAACCCGACAGGGGCCTTCAGTGGAATGAGCAGTTCTTC. Translating it yields CASSQPDRGLQWNEQFF. The V and J genes are TRBV14 and TRBJ2-1; 8 nucleotides match TRBD1. There are 17 residues in the CDR3. Trimming at V came to 2 bases and at J to 7 bases, leaving 13 bases not matched to a gene. Germline V gene sequence: CDR1 SGHDN, CDR2 FVKESK.

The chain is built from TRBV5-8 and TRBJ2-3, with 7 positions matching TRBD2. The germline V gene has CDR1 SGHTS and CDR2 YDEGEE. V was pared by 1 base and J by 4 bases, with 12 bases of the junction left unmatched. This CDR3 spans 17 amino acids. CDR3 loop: CASSLRPSGNRADTQYF. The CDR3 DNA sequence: TGTGCCAGCAGCTTGAGGCCCAGCGGGAATAGGGCAGATACGCAGTATTTT.

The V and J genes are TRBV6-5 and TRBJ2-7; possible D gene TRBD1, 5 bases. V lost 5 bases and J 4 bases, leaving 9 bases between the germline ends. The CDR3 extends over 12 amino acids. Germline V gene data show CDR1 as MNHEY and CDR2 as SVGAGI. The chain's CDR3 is CASSAPGYEQYF. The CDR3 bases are TGTGCCAGCAGTGCACCAGGGTACGAGCAGTACTTC.

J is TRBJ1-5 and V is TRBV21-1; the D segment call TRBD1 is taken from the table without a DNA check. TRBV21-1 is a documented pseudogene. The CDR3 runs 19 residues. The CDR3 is CASSSLDTDRVRSNQPQHF. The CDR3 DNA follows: TGTGCCAGCAGCTCCCTAGACACCGACAGGGTACGGAGCAATCAGCCCCAGCATTTT.

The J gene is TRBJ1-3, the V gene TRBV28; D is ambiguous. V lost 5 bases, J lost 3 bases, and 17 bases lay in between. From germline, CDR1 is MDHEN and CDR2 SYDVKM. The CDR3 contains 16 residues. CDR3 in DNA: TGTGCCAGCAGTCCCCAGCGGGGAGGGTATGGAAACACCATATATTTT. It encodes CASSPQRGGYGNTIYF.

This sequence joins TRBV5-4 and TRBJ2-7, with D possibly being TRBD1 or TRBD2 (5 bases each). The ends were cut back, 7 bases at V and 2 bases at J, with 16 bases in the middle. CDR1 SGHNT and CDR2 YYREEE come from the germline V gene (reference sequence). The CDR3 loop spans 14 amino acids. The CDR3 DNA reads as TGTGCCAGCTCCCCCGGGGCAGAAACCTACGAGCAGTACTTC. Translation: CASSPGAETYEQYF.

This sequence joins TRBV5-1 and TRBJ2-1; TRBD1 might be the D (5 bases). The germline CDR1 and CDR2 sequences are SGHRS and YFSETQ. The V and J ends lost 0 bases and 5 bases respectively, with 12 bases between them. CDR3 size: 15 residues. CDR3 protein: CASSLGFRADNEQFF. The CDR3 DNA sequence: TGCGCCAGCAGCTTGGGATTCAGGGCCGACAATGAGCAGTTCTTC.

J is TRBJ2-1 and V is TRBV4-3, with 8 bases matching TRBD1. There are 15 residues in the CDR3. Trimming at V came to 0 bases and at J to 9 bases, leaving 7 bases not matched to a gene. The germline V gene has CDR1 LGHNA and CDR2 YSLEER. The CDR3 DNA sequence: TGCGCCAGCAGCCAAGACCCCGGACAGGGCCTTGAGCAGTTCTTC. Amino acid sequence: CASSQDPGQGLEQFF.

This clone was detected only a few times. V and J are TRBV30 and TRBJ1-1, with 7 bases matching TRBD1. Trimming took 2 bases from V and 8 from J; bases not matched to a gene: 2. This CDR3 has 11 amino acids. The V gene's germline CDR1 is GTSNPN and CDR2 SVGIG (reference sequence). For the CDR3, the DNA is TGTGCCTGGAGTCGGGACAGCGAAGCTTTCTTT. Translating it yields CAWSRDSEAFF.

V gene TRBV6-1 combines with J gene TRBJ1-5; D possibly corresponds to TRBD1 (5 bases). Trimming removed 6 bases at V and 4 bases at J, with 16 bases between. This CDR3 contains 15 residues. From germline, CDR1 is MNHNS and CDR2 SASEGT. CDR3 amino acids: CASRPGGTENQPQHF. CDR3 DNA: TGTGCCAGCAGGCCCGGAGGGACGGAGAATCAGCCCCAGCATTTT.